This is a list of T cell receptor beta chains from one sample in a study of blood T cells in healthy people across ages. One entry per CDR3 protein results from TCRdb running MiXCR on the 5' RACE reads. This table holds 800,000 to 950,000 distinct CDR3 sequences, 25% to 30% found once. The data were also submitted as part of a second study, on T cells of mothers and their children.

Sample: blood. These receptors were collected from a woman aged 35 to 49 in good health. Both conserved end residues are part of each CDR3. A D gene is named only where the DNA matches it firmly. The size of a clone is reported for some rows only, either as once, few or many, or as a class for expanded clones.

length | D | size | J | V | CDR3 | DNA
15 | TRBD2 | few | TRBJ2-1 | TRBV2 | CASSPGTSTYNEQFF | TGTGCCAGCAGTCCTGGGACTAGCACTTACAATGAGCAGTTCTTC
14 | TRBD1 | few | TRBJ2-7 | TRBV20-1 | CSAPWTGLTYEQYF | TGCAGTGCGCCATGGACAGGGCTGACCTACGAGCAGTACTTC
14 | NA | few | TRBJ1-5 | TRBV4-1 | CASSQVSRDQPQHF | TGCGCCAGCAGCCAAGTTTCGCGGGATCAGCCCCAGCATTTT
12 | TRBD1 | few | TRBJ1-2 | TRBV29-1 | CSSWAGGRGYTF | TGCAGCTCCTGGGCAGGGGGCCGCGGCTACACCTTC
14 | TRBD1 | many | TRBJ1-5 | TRBV10-3 | CATKQGQGYQPQHF | TGTGCCACCAAACAGGGGCAAGGGTATCAGCCCCAGCATTTT
15 | NA | NA | TRBJ1-1 | TRBV4-3 | CASSQVSRMNTEAFF | TGCGCCAGCAGCCAAGTTTCCAGGATGAACACTGAAGCTTTCTTT
18 | NA | NA | TRBJ2-7 | TRBV12-3/TRBV12-4 | CASSLYPLLVGSKYEQYF | TGTGCCAGCAGTTTATACCCCCTCTTGGTAGGGTCAAAATACGAGCAGTACTTC
14 | NA | few | TRBJ1-2 | TRBV5-1 | CASSLEATFYGYTF | TGCGCCAGCAGCTTGGAAGCGACCTTCTATGGCTACACCTTC
15 | TRBD1 | NA | TRBJ2-7 | TRBV5-1 | CANSLAGTGLSEQYF | TGCGCCAACAGCTTAGCCGGGACAGGGCTCTCCGAGCAGTACTTC
14 | TRBD2 | few | TRBJ2-3 | TRBV12-3/TRBV12-4 | CASNPSGGTDTQYF | TGTGCCAGCAATCCTAGCGGGGGCACAGATACGCAGTATTTT
15 | TRBD1 | NA | TRBJ1-6 | TRBV28 | CASTGQGSYNSPLHF | TGTGCCAGCACCGGACAGGGGTCCTATAATTCACCCCTCCACTTT
17 | TRBD1 | NA | TRBJ2-3 | TRBV28 | CASSYTGTGWEIDTQYF | TGTGCCAGCAGTTACACTGGGACAGGGTGGGAGATAGATACGCAGTATTTT
17 | NA | NA | TRBJ1-4 | TRBV4-3 | CASSQDLFRYANEKLFF | TGCGCCAGCAGCCAAGATCTTTTCCGGTATGCTAATGAAAAACTGTTTTTT
15 | TRBD1 | many | TRBJ2-2 | TRBV4-3 | CASSLDRGGTGELFF | TGCGCCAGCAGCCTAGACAGGGGGGGTACCGGGGAGCTGTTTTTT
14 | TRBD2 | NA | TRBJ2-2 | TRBV12-3/TRBV12-4 | CASSPSGPTGELFF | TGTGCCAGCAGTCCTAGCGGGCCCACCGGGGAGCTGTTTTTT
14 | NA | many | TRBJ2-5 | TRBV12-3/TRBV12-4 | CASSFQQVGETQYF | TGTGCCAGCAGTTTTCAACAGGTTGGGGAGACCCAGTACTTC
13 | TRBD1 | NA | TRBJ1-4 | TRBV24-1 | CATSDRGLGKLFF | TGTGCCACCAGTGACAGGGGGCTAGGAAAACTGTTTTTT
15 | TRBD2 | many | TRBJ2-1 | TRBV5-1 | CASSPARGGYNEQFF | TGCGCCAGCAGCCCAGCGCGGGGGGGATACAATGAGCAGTTCTTC
15 | NA | many | TRBJ2-1 | TRBV5-1 | CASSLAAGGNNEQFF | TGCGCCAGCAGCTTGGCGGCAGGTGGGAACAATGAGCAGTTCTTC
14 | TRBD1 | few | TRBJ1-2 | TRBV28 | CASSRTGTDYGYTF | TGTGCCAGCAGCCGGACCGGGACAGACTATGGCTACACCTTC
15 | NA | NA | TRBJ1-1 | TRBV4-2 | CASSQGHRGSPEAFF | TGTGCCAGCAGCCAAGGTCATAGGGGATCCCCTGAAGCTTTCTTT
16 | TRBD1 | many | TRBJ2-6 | TRBV11-2 | CASRPGTGTGANVLTF | TGTGCCAGCAGGCCCGGGACAGGCACTGGGGCCAACGTCCTGACTTTC
15 | NA | many | TRBJ2-7 | TRBV7-2 | CASSPSSGSSYEQYF | TGTGCCAGCAGCCCTAGCTCTGGCAGCTCCTACGAGCAGTACTTC
16 | NA | NA | TRBJ2-4 | TRBV4-3 | CASSQDRGPVGSIQYF | TGCGCCAGCAGCCAAGATCGGGGGCCGGTTGGAAGCATTCAGTACTTC
17 | TRBD1 | NA | TRBJ1-2 | TRBV28 | CASSLVGQGARNYGYTF | TGTGCCAGCAGTTTGGTCGGGCAGGGGGCTAGAAACTATGGCTACACCTTC
16 | TRBD2 | few | TRBJ2-7 | TRBV5-1 | CASSYPSGDPSYEQYF | TGCGCCAGCAGCTATCCTAGCGGGGACCCCTCCTACGAGCAGTACTTC
14 | NA | many | TRBJ1-5 | TRBV20-1 | CSAPGLQGGQPQHF | TGCAGTGCCCCCGGCTTGCAGGGCGGCCAGCCCCAGCATTTT
13 | TRBD1 | NA | TRBJ1-6 | TRBV5-1 | CASSMDRGGSLHF | TGCGCCAGCAGCATGGACAGGGGTGGGTCCCTCCACTTT
12 | NA | many | TRBJ2-7 | TRBV27 | CASSMQSGEQYF | TGTGCCAGCAGTATGCAGAGCGGGGAGCAGTACTTC
14 | TRBD1 | NA | TRBJ2-7 | TRBV7-2 | CASSIGDRPYEQYF | TGTGCCAGCAGCATCGGGGACAGGCCTTACGAGCAGTACTTC
15 | TRBD1 | NA | TRBJ1-4 | TRBV6-1 | CASRETGLSNEKLFF | TGTGCCAGCAGGGAGACAGGGCTGTCTAATGAAAAACTGTTTTTT